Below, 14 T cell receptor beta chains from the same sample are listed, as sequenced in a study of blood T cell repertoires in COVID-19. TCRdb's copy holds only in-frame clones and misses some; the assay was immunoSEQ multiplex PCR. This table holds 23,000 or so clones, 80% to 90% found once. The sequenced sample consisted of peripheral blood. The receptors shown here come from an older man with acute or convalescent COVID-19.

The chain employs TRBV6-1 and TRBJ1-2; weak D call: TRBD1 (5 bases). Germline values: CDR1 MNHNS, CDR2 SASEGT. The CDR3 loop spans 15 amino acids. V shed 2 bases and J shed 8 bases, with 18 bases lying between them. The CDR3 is CASSESQGWAGGYTF. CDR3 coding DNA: TGTGCCAGCAGTGAATCCCAGGGCTGGGCGGGGGGCTACACCTTC.

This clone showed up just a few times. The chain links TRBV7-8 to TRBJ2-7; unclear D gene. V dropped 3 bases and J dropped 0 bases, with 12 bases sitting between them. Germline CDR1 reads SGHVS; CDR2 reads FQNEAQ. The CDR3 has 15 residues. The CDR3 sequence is CASSFKLPHSYEQYF. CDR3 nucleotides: TGTGCCAGCAGCTTCAAACTTCCTCACTCCTACGAGCAGTACTTC. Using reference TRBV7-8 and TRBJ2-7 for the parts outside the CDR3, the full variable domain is GAGVSQSPRYKVAKRGQDVALRCDPISGHVSLFWYQQALGQGPEFLTYFQNEAQLDKSGLPSDRFFAERPEGSVSTLKIQRTQQEDSAVYLCASSFKLPHSYEQYFGPGTRLTVT.

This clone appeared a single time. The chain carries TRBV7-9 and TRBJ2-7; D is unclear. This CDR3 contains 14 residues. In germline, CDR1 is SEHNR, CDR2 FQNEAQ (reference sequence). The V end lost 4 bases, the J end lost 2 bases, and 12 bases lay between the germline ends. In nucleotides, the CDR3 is TGTGCCAGCAGCTCCAGGATTCAAACCTACGAGCAGTACTTC. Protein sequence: CASSSRIQTYEQYF.

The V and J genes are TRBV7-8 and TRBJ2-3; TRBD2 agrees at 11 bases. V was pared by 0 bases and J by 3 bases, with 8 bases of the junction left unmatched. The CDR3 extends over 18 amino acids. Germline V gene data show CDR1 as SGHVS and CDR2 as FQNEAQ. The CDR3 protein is CASSLAPSGRRGTDTQYF. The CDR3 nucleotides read TGTGCCAGCAGCTTAGCCCCTAGCGGGAGGCGTGGGACAGATACGCAGTATTTT.

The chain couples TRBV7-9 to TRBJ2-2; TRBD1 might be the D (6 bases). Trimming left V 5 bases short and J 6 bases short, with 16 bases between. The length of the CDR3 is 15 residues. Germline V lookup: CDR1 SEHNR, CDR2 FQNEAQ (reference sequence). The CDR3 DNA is TGTGCCAGCAGCGAATCCGGACAGCTTTCCGGGGAGCTGTTTTTT. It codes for CASSESGQLSGELFF.

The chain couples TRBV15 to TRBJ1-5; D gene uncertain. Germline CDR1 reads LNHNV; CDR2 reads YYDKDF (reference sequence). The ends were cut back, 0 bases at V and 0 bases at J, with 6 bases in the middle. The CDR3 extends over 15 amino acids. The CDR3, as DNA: TGTGCCACCAGCAGAGAACAGCTTAGCAATCAGCCCCAGCATTTT. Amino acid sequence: CATSREQLSNQPQHF.

The CDR3: CASGGATEAFF. CDR3 DNA sequence: TGTGCCAGCGGAGGTGCCACTGAAGCTTTCTTT. The rearrangement links TRBV14 to TRBJ1-1; D gene uncertain. CDR3 length: 11 amino acids. Germline V CDR1 and CDR2: SGHDN, FVKESK. V lost 8 bases and J 4 bases, leaving 8 bases between the germline ends.

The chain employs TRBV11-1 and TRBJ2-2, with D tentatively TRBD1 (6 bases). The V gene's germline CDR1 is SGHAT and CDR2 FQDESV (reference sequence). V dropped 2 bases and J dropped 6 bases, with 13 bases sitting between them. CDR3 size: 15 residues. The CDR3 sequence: CASSLYLSGAGELFF. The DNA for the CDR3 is TGTGCCAGCAGCTTATACCTATCAGGGGCCGGGGAGCTGTTTTTT.

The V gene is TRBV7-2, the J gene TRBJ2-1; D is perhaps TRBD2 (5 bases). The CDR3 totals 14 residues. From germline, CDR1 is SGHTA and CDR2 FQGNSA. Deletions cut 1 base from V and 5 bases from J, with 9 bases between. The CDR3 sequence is CASSLESGDNEQFF. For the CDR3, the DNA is TGTGCCAGCAGCTTAGAGAGCGGAGACAATGAGCAGTTCTTC.

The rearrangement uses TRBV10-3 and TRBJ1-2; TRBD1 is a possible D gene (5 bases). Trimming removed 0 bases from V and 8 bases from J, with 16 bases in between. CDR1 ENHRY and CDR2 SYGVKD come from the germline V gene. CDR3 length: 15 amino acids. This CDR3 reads CAISESGRGVEGYTF. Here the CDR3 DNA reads TGTGCCATCAGTGAGTCCGGGAGGGGAGTGGAGGGCTACACCTTC.

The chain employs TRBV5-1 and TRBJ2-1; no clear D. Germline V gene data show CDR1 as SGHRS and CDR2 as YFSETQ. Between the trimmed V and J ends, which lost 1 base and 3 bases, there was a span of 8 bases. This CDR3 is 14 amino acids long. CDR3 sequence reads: CASSLRTVYNEQFF. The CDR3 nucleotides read TGCGCCAGCAGCTTGCGCACGGTCTACAATGAGCAGTTCTTC.

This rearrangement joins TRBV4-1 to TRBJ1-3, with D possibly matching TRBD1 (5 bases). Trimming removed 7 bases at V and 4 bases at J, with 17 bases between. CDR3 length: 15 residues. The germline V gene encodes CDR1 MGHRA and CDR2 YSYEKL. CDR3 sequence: CASTLSLRAGNTIYF. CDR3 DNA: TGCGCCAGCACCCTAAGCCTCAGGGCCGGAAACACCATATATTTT.

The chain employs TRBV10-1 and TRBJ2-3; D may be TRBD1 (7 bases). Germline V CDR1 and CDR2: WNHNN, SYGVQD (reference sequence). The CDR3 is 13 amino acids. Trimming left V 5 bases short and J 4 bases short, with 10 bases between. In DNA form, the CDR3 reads TGCGCCAGCAGTACAGGGGAGGCAGATACGCAGTATTTT. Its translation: CASSTGEADTQYF.

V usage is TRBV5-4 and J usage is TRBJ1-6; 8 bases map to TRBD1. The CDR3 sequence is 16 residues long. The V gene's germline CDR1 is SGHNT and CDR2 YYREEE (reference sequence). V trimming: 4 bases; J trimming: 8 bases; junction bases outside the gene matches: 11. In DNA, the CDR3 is TGTGCCAGCAGCCAGCCCCGACAGGGGCGAGATTCACCCCTCCACTTT. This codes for CASSQPRQGRDSPLHF.